This T cell receptor beta chain was observed in a study of long-term antiretroviral therapy in people with HIV. Sequencing used immunoSEQ v3.0 at survey level. Libraries were prepared by immunoSEQ multiplex PCR; TCRdb keeps only in-frame clonotypes and omits some of them. This table holds tens of thousands of clones, around 80% found once. CDR1 GTSNPN and CDR2 SVGIG come from the germline V gene (reference sequence). This CDR3 region has 13 residues. V was shortened by 0 bases and J by 2 bases, with 8 bases between the two germline ends. This specimen consisted of unsorted PBMCs, obtained 1.5 years after starting antiretroviral therapy. The gene calls are TRBV30 and TRBJ2-7; D is ambiguous. The source is a man younger than 40 with HIV. In DNA, the CDR3 is TGTGCCTGGAGTGTAGAGGCAGCCTACGAGCAGTACTTC. The encoded protein is CAWSVEAAYEQYF.